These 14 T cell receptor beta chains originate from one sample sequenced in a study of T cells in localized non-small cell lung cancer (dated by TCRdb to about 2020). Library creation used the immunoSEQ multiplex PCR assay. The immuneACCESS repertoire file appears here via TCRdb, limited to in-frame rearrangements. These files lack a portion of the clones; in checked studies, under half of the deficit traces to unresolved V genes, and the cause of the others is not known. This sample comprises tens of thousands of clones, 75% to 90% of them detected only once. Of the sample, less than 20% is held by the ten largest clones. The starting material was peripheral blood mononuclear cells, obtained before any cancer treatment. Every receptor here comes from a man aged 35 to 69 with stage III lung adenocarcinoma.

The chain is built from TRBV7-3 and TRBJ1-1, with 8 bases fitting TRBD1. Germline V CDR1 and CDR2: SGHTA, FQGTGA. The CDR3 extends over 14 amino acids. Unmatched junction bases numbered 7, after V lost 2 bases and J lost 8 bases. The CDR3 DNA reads TGTGCCAGCAGCTTATGGCAGGGGGCGTCAGAAGCTTTCTTT. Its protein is CASSLWQGASEAFF.

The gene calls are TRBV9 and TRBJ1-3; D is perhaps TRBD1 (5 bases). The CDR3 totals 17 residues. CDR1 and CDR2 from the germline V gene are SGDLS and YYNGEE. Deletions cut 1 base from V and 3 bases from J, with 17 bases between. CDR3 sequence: CASSVKTSAGFGNTIYF. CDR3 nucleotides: TGTGCCAGCAGCGTAAAGACTTCCGCAGGGTTTGGAAACACCATATATTTT. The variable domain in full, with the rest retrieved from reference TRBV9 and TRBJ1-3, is DSGVTQTPKHLITATGQRVTLRCSPRSGDLSVYWYQQSLDQGLQFLIQYYNGEERAKGNILERFSAQQFPDLHSELNLSSLELGDSALYFCASSVKTSAGFGNTIYFGEGSWLTVV.

CDR3 amino acids: CASRDSNLNYGYTF. The DNA of the CDR3 is TGTGCCAGCCGAGACAGCAACCTGAACTATGGCTACACCTTC. The chain links TRBV19 to TRBJ1-2; a weak D match, TRBD1 (5 bases). From germline, CDR1 is LNHDA and CDR2 SQIVND (reference sequence). This CDR3 contains 14 residues. The V gene lost 9 bases and the J gene lost 2 bases, with 16 bases spanning the gap.

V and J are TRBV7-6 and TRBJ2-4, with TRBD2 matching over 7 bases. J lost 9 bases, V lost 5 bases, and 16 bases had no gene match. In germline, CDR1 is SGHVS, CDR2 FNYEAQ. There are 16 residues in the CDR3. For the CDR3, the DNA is TGTGCCAGCAGCCTCTCCCCGGGCAGCGGGACCGCCATTCAGTACTTC. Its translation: CASSLSPGSGTAIQYF. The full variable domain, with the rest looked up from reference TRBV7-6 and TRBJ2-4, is GAGVSQSPRYKVTKRGQDVALRCDPISGHVSLYWYRQALGQGPEFLTYFNYEAQQDKSGLPNDRFSAERPEGSISTLTIQRTEQRDSAMYRCASSLSPGSGTAIQYFGAGTRLSVL.

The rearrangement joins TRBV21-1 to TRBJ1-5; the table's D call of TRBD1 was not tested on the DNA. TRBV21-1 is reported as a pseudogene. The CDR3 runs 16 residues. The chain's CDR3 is CASSKVTRNSNQPQHF. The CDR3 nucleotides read TGTGCCAGCAGCAAAGTAACAAGAAATAGCAATCAGCCCCAGCATTTT.

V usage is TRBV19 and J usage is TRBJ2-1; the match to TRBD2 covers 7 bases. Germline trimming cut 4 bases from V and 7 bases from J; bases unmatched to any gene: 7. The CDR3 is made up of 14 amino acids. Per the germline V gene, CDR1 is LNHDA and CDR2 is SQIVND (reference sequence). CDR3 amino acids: CASSNLLARNEQFF. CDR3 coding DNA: TGTGCCAGTAGTAACCTACTAGCGAGGAATGAGCAGTTCTTC.

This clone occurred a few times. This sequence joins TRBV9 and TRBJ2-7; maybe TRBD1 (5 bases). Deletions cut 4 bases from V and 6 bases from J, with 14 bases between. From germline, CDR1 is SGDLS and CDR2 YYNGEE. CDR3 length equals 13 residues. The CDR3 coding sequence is TGTGCCAGCAGCCCCCAGGGATGGGGCGAGCAGTACTTC. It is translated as CASSPQGWGEQYF.

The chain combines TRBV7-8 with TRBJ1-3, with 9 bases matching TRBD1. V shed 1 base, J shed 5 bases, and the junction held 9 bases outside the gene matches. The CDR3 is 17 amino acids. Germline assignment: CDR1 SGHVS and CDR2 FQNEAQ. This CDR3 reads CASSLVGGGQGRNTIYF. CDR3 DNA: TGTGCCAGCAGCTTAGTCGGAGGGGGACAGGGTAGAAACACCATATATTTT.

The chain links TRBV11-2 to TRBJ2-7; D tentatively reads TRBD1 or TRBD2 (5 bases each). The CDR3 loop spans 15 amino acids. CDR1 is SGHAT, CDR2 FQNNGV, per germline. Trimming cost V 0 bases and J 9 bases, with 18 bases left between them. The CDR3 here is CASSLDTGLAAPQYF. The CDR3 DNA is TGTGCCAGCAGCTTAGATACGGGGCTCGCCGCGCCGCAGTACTTC.

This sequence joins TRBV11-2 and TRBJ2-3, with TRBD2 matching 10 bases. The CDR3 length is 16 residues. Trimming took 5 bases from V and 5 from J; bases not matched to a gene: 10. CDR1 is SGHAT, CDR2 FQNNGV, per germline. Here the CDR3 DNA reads TGTGCCAGCAGCCTCGGACTAGCGGCCGGCCGAGATACGCAGTATTTT. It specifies CASSLGLAAGRDTQYF.

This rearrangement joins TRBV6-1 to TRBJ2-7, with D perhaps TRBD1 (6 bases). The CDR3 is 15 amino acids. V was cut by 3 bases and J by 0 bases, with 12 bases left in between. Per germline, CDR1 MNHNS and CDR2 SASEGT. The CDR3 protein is CASSDRGQVSYEQYF. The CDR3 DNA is TGTGCCAGCAGTGACAGGGGACAAGTCTCCTACGAGCAGTACTTC.

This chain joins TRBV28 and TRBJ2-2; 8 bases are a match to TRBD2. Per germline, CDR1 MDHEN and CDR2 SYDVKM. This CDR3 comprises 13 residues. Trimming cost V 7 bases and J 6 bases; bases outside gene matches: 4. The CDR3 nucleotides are TGTGCCAGCATAGCGGGAACGGCCGGGGAGCTGTTTTTT. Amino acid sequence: CASIAGTAGELFF. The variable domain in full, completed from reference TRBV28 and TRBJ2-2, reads DVKVTQSSRYLVKRTGEKVFLECVQDMDHENMFWYRQDPGLGLRLIYFSYDVKMKEKGDIPEGYSVSREKKERFSLILESASTNQTSMYLCASIAGTAGELFFGEGSRLTVL.

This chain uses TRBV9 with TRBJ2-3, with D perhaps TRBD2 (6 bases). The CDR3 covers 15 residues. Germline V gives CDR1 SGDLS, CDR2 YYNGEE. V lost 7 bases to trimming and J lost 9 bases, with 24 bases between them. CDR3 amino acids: CASAPHSSAGGTQYF. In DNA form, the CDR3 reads TGTGCCAGCGCCCCGCACAGCTCAGCGGGTGGGACGCAGTATTTT.

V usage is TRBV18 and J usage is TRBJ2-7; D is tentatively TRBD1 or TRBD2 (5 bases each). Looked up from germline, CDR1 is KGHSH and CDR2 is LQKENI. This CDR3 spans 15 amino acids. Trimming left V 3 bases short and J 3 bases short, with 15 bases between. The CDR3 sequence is CASSPRDGSYYEQYF. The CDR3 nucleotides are TGTGCCAGCTCACCGAGGGACGGATCCTACTACGAGCAGTACTTC. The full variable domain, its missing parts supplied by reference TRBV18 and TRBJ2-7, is NAGVMQNPRHLVRRRGQEARLRCSPMKGHSHVYWYRQLPEEGLKFMVYLQKENIIDESGMPKERFSAEFPKEGPSILRIQQVVRGDSAAYFCASSPRDGSYYEQYFGPGTRLTVT.